The 17 T cell receptor beta chains listed next were all sequenced from one sample in a study of blood T cells in healthy people across ages. A J-beta primer mix and a sample-barcoded 5' primer were used in a second PCR of about 6 to 12 cycles. TCRdb called the 5' RACE reads again in MiXCR, with one record for every CDR3 protein. Altogether some 730,000 distinct CDR3 sequences are present, 22% being singletons, with the ten largest covering around 22%. The sequencing input was blood. Source of these receptors: a man between 65 and 85 years old in good health.

Only a few counts were recorded for this clonotype. The chain joins TRBV12-3 or TRBV12-4 to TRBJ1-2, with D possibly being TRBD1 (5 bases). This CDR3 comprises 15 residues. V lost 6 bases and J lost 4, with 18 bases in between. CDR3 sequence (DNA): TGTGCCAGCAGCTTTCGCCTCCAAGGGGTCTATGGCTACACCTTC. It is translated as CASSFRLQGVYGYTF.

This clonotype has only a few counts. The rearrangement uses TRBV4-1 and TRBJ1-5; the D gene is possibly TRBD1 (6 bases). The V end was cut by 3 bases, the J end by 8 bases, with 20 bases between. The CDR3 covers 16 residues. The germline gives CDR1 MGHRA, CDR2 YSYEKL. Here the CDR3 DNA reads TGCGCCAGCAGCCACGTGCCGGGGGGCGAGGGAAAGCCCCAGCATTTT. Its protein product is CASSHVPGGEGKPQHF.

This clonotype was detected only a few times. The chain is built from TRBV7-3 and TRBJ2-2; D is ambiguous. The CDR3 is made up of 13 amino acids. Trimming took 2 bases from V and 3 from J, leaving 4 bases between them. From germline, CDR1 is SGHTA and CDR2 FQGTGA. This chain's CDR3 is CASSLHDTGELFF. Here the CDR3 DNA reads TGTGCCAGCAGCTTACACGACACCGGGGAGCTGTTTTTT.

This clonotype was counted a few times. This rearrangement joins TRBV15 to TRBJ1-3, with D perhaps TRBD1 (6 bases). The CDR3 is made up of 16 amino acids. Trimming took 0 bases from V and 1 from J, leaving 10 bases between them. CDR1 LNHNV and CDR2 YYDKDF come from the germline V gene (reference sequence). DNA for the CDR3: TGTGCCACCAGCAGAGACAGGGGTATTTCTGGAAACACCATATATTTT. Amino acids: CATSRDRGISGNTIYF.

This clonotype has more than one count but fewer than ten. The gene calls are TRBV24-1 and TRBJ2-5; TRBD2 aligns across 12 bases. The J call may be mistaken, given a closer DNA end match to TRBJ2-1. The CDR3 consists of 15 residues. From germline, CDR1 is KGHDR and CDR2 SFDVKD. The CDR3 protein is CATSDPSGRVNEQFF. The CDR3 region has the DNA TGTGCCACCAGTGATCCTAGCGGGAGGGTCAATGAGCAGTTCTTC.

The V call is TRBV5-1, the J call TRBJ2-7; 8 bases agree with TRBD1. Per germline, CDR1 SGHRS and CDR2 YFSETQ. After removal of 6 bases from V and 3 bases from J, the junction contained 8 bases not matched to a gene. The CDR3 loop spans 14 amino acids. CDR3 nucleotides: TGCGCCAGCAAAATGGGGACAGGTCACTACGAGCAGTACTTC. This encodes CASKMGTGHYEQYF.

This clonotype was observed a few times. This chain connects TRBV4-3 to TRBJ2-3; no reliable D call. Germline assignment: CDR1 LGHNA and CDR2 YSLEER. Trimming removed 1 base from V and 5 bases from J, with 7 bases in between. The CDR3 consists of 13 residues. CDR3 protein: CASSQVAQDTQYF. CDR3 nucleotide sequence: TGCGCCAGCAGCCAAGTCGCCCAAGATACGCAGTATTTT.

V usage is TRBV9 and J usage is TRBJ1-1; 7 bases are a match to TRBD1. This CDR3 region has 14 residues. Trimming took 0 bases from V and 5 from J; bases not matched to a gene: 4. CDR1 SGDLS and CDR2 YYNGEE come from the germline V gene. CDR3 DNA sequence: TGTGCCAGCAGCGTAGTCGAGGGGGCGACTGAAGCTTTCTTT. Translating gives CASSVVEGATEAFF.

This chain joins TRBV14 and TRBJ1-6, with D unclear. The CDR3 spans 14 residues. Between the trimmed V and J ends, which lost 0 bases and 9 bases, there was a span of 9 bases. Germline V gene sequence: CDR1 SGHDN, CDR2 FVKESK. This CDR3 is CASSQDVLSSPLHF. For the CDR3, the DNA is TGTGCCAGCAGCCAAGACGTATTAAGTTCACCCCTCCACTTT.

This chain connects TRBV6-2 or TRBV6-3 to TRBJ1-5, with D unclear. This CDR3 has 15 residues. Germline values: CDR1 MNHEY, CDR2 SVGEGT. Trimming took 5 bases from V and 0 from J, leaving 11 bases between them. The DNA for the CDR3 is TGTGCCAGCAGTCCTCAGGTCTATAGCAATCAGCCCCAGCATTTT. It yields the protein CASSPQVYSNQPQHF.

This clonotype was counted between two and nine times. The J gene is TRBJ1-6, the V gene TRBV4-3, with D tentatively TRBD1 (5 bases). V lost 3 bases and J lost 7, with 16 bases in between. There are 16 residues in the CDR3. Germline V gene data show CDR1 as LGHNA and CDR2 as YSLEER. As DNA, the CDR3 is TGCGCCAGCAGCCAGGCTCCCGGGACGTGGAATTCACCCCTCCACTTT. This sequence encodes CASSQAPGTWNSPLHF.

This chain links TRBV29-1 with TRBJ2-5; 8 positions agree with TRBD2. The J call may be faulty, since TRBJ2-1 better matches the DNA end. This CDR3 is built from 14 residues. Germline V CDR1 and CDR2: SQVTM, ANQGSEA. The CDR3 sequence: CSVDRAGVADEQFF. CDR3 coding DNA: TGCAGCGTCGATCGAGCGGGAGTAGCCGATGAGCAGTTCTTC.

This clonotype was detected many times. V is TRBV12-3 or TRBV12-4 and J is TRBJ1-5; D is unresolved. There are 14 residues in the CDR3. V dropped 0 bases and J dropped 0 bases, with 3 bases sitting between them. The CDR3 loop is CASSLADSNQPQHF. CDR3 coding DNA: TGTGCCAGCAGTTTAGCCGATAGCAATCAGCCCCAGCATTTT.

This clonotype came up a few times. The genes are TRBV29-1 and TRBJ2-3, with D perhaps TRBD1 (6 bases). Germline loops: CDR1 SQVTM, CDR2 ANQGSEA. Trimming stripped 5 bases from V and 0 bases from J, with 12 bases between. This CDR3 spans 14 amino acids. CDR3 sequence (DNA): TGCAGCGTTTCCAGGGGCCAGAGCACAGATACGCAGTATTTT. Protein: CSVSRGQSTDTQYF.

The chain combines TRBV28 with TRBJ2-5; unclear D gene. The CDR3 has 14 residues. Trimming took off 2 bases at V and 2 bases at J, with 9 bases between the two ends. The germline V gene has CDR1 MDHEN and CDR2 SYDVKM. CDR3 DNA sequence: TGTGCCAGCAGTTTAGGTCTGGAACAAGAGACCCAGTACTTC. It is translated as CASSLGLEQETQYF. Using reference TRBV28 and TRBJ2-5 for the parts outside the CDR3, the full variable domain is DVKVTQSSRYLVKRTGEKVFLECVQDMDHENMFWYRQDPGLGLRLIYFSYDVKMKEKGDIPEGYSVSREKKERFSLILESASTNQTSMYLCASSLGLEQETQYFGPGTRLLVL.

This chain uses TRBV10-3 with TRBJ2-1, with 8 bases identical to TRBD1. The CDR3 loop spans 15 amino acids. CDR1 ENHRY and CDR2 SYGVKD come from the germline V gene. Trimming cost V 8 bases and J 4 bases; bases outside gene matches: 10. The CDR3 DNA reads as TGTGCCATCCGAGTCCGTACAGGGGGTTACAATGAGCAGTTCTTC. Its translation: CAIRVRTGGYNEQFF.

Many counts were recorded for this clonotype. The V gene is TRBV12-3 or TRBV12-4, the J gene TRBJ2-4, with D possibly TRBD2 on 6 matching bases. The V end lost 6 bases, the J end lost 0 bases, and 12 bases lay between the germline ends. The CDR3 runs 15 residues. This chain's CDR3 is CASREGRLAKNIQYF. The CDR3 nucleotides are TGTGCCAGCAGGGAGGGACGGCTAGCCAAAAACATTCAGTACTTC.